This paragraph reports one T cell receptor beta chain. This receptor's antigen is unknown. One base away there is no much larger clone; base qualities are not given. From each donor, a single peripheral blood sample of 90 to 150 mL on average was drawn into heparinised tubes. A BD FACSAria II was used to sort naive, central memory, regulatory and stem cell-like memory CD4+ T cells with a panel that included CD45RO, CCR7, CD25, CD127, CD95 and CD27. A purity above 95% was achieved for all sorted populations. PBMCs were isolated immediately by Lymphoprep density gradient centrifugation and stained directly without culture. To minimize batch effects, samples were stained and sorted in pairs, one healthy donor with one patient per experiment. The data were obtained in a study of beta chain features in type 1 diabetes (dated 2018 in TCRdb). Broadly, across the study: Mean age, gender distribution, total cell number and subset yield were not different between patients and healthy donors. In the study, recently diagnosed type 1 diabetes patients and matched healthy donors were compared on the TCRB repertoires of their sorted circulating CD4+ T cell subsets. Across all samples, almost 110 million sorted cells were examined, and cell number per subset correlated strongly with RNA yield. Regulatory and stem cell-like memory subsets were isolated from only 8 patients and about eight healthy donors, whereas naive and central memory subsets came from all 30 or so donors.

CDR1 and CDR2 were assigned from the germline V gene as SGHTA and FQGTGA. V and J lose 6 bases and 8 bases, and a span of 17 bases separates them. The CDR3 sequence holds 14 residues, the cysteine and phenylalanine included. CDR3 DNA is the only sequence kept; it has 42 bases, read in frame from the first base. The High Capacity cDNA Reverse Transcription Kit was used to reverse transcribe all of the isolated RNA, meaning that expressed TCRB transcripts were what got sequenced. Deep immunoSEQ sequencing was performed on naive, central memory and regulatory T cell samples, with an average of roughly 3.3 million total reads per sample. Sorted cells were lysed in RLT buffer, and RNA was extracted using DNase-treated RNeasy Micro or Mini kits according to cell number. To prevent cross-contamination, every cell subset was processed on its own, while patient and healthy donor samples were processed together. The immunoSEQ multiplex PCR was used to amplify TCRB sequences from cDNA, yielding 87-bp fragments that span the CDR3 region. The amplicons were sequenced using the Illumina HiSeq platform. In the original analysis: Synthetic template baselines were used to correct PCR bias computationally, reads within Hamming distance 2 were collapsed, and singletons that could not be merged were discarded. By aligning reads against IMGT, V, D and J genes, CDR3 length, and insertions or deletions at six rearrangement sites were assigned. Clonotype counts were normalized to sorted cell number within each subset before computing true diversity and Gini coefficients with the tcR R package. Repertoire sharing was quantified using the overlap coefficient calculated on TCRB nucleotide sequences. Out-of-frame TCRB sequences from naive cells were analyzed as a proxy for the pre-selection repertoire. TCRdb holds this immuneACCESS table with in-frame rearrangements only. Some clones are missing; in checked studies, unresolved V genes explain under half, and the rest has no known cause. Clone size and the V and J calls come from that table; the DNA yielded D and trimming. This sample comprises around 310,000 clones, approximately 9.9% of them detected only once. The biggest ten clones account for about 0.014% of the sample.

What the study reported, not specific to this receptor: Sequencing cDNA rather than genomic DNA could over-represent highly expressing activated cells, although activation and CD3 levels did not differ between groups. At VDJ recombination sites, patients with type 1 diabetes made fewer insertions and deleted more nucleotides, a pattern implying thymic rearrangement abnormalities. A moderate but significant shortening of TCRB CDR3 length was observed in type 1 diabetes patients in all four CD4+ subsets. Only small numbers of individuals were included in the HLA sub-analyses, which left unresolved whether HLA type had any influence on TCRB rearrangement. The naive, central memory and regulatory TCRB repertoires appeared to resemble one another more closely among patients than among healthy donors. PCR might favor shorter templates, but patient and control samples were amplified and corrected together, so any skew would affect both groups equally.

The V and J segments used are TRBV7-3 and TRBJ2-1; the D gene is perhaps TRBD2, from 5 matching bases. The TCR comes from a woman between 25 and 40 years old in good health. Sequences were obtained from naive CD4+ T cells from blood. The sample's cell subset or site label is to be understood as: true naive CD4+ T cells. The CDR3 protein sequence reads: CASSQVAVGDEQFF. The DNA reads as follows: TGTGCCAGCAGTCAAGTGGCAGTCGGGGATGAGCAGTTCTTC.